The 22 T cell receptor beta chains below were found in one sample sequenced in a study of blood T cell repertoires in COVID-19. TCRdb's copy holds only in-frame clones and misses some; the assay was immunoSEQ multiplex PCR. The sample holds 220,000 or so clones, around 84% seen once. Sequencing input: peripheral blood. These receptor sequences come from a man aged 50 to 59 who had recovered from COVID-19.

This chain joins TRBV6-4 and TRBJ2-4; TRBD1 aligns across 12 bases. Germline assignment: CDR1 MRHNA and CDR2 SNTAGT. Trimming removed 7 bases from V and 1 base from J; junction bases left unmatched: 17. This CDR3 contains 20 residues. The CDR3 is CASIWGGTGGARLAKNIQYF. The CDR3 nucleotides read TGTGCCAGCATCTGGGGGGGGACAGGGGGCGCGAGGTTGGCCAAAAACATTCAGTACTTC.

The V gene is TRBV6-5, the J gene TRBJ2-7, with 12 bases lining up with TRBD1. The V and J ends lost 0 bases and 5 bases, in that order; junction bases with no gene match: 2. Germline CDR1 is MNHEY and CDR2 is SVGAGI. CDR3 size: 15 residues. The CDR3 DNA is TGTGCCAGCAGTTACTCGGGGACAGGGGGCGACGAGCAGTACTTC. Its protein product is CASSYSGTGGDEQYF.

The chain joins TRBV27 to TRBJ2-1; 9 nucleotides agree with TRBD2. The germline V gene has CDR1 MNHEY and CDR2 SMNVEV (reference sequence). V lost 7 bases to trimming and J lost 7 bases; unmatched junction nucleotides: 17. CDR3 size: 17 residues. The CDR3 coding sequence is TGTGCCAGCACTCCTAAGACGGGACTAGCCTCCGGGAATGAGCAGTTCTTC. As protein: CASTPKTGLASGNEQFF.

This clone is a singleton in its sample. The V call is TRBV24-1, the J call TRBJ2-7, with 9 nucleotides matching TRBD1. CDR1 is KGHDR, CDR2 SFDVKD, per germline. V dropped 3 bases and J dropped 6; count of bases not matched to a gene: 8. CDR3 size: 15 residues. The CDR3 spells CATSDPQTGGGEQYF. The CDR3 DNA is TGTGCCACCAGTGATCCGCAGACAGGGGGGGGCGAGCAGTACTTC.

V usage is TRBV30 and J usage is TRBJ2-5; TRBD2 matches 11 bases. Germline-derived CDR1 and CDR2 are GTSNPN and SVGIG (reference sequence). The trim removed 4 bases at V and 2 bases at J, leaving 6 bases unmatched. The CDR3 has 15 residues. CDR3 region: CAWNQLAGVQETQYF. CDR3 nucleotide sequence: TGTGCCTGGAACCAACTAGCGGGAGTACAAGAGACCCAGTACTTC.

J is TRBJ2-7 and V is TRBV12-2; TRBD2, the table's D call, lacks a check against the DNA. TRBV12-2 is classified as a pseudogene. The CDR3 extends over 15 amino acids. In DNA form, the CDR3 reads TGTGCAAGTCGCTTTAGCGGGGTCAACTCCTACGAGCAGTACTTC. Protein product: CASRFSGVNSYEQYF.

The rearrangement joins TRBV6-5 to TRBJ1-2, with TRBD1 matching 9 bases. Germline V gene sequence: CDR1 MNHEY, CDR2 SVGAGI. V was pared by 5 bases and J by 6 bases, with 4 bases of the junction left unmatched. The CDR3 is made up of 13 amino acids. CDR3 sequence (DNA): TGTGCCAGCAGTAGGGACAGGGTAGATGGCTACACCTTC. Its protein product is CASSRDRVDGYTF.

The chain uses TRBV9 and TRBJ2-5; D may be TRBD2 (6 bases). Per the germline V gene, CDR1 is SGDLS and CDR2 is YYNGEE. V was pared by 4 bases and J by 3 bases, with 13 bases between. The CDR3 contains 14 residues. CDR3 DNA: TGTGCCAGCAGCCGCGATAGCGGAAAAGAGACCCAGTACTTC. Its protein product is CASSRDSGKETQYF.

V gene TRBV28 combines with J gene TRBJ2-3, with 8 bases aligning to TRBD2. The V segment lost 5 bases and the J segment 1 base; nucleotides outside the gene matches: 5. Germline loops: CDR1 MDHEN, CDR2 SYDVKM. This CDR3 is built from 15 residues. CDR3 in amino acids: CASSLEGLGTDTQYF. The CDR3 coding sequence is TGTGCCAGCAGTCTTGAGGGACTAGGCACAGATACGCAGTATTTT.

The V gene is TRBV9, the J gene TRBJ2-1; 7 positions match TRBD2. CDR3 size: 16 residues. Losses at the gene ends were 3 bases for V and 3 bases for J; bases not matched to a gene: 9. In germline, CDR1 is SGDLS, CDR2 YYNGEE. The CDR3 region has the DNA TGTGCCAGCAGCGGATTAAAGAGCGGGAACTACAATGAGCAGTTCTTC. It encodes CASSGLKSGNYNEQFF.

CDR3 DNA: TGTGCCAGCAAAAGGAGCGGCTACGGAAACACCATATATTTT. It yields the protein CASKRSGYGNTIYF. This chain uses TRBV28 with TRBJ1-3; D unresolved. The germline V gene has CDR1 MDHEN and CDR2 SYDVKM. The CDR3 sequence is 14 residues long. V was clipped by 7 bases and J by 4 bases, with 14 bases between them.

V is TRBV9 and J is TRBJ2-1; 8 positions agree with TRBD2. V lost 2 bases and J lost 6; bases outside the gene matches: 13. Germline V gives CDR1 SGDLS, CDR2 YYNGEE. CDR3 length: 17 amino acids. The CDR3 reads CASSVPHGTSPPNEQFF. Here the CDR3 DNA reads TGTGCCAGCAGCGTGCCCCACGGGACTAGTCCCCCCAATGAGCAGTTCTTC.

The rearrangement uses TRBV18 and TRBJ1-5; 10 positions agree with TRBD1. There are 17 residues in the CDR3. J was trimmed by 1 base and V by 3 bases; bases with no gene match: 6. CDR1 is KGHSH, CDR2 LQKENI, per germline. The CDR3 loop reads CASSPIQGQGSNQPQHF. The CDR3 DNA reads TGTGCCAGCTCACCCATACAGGGACAGGGGAGCAATCAGCCCCAGCATTTT.

The J gene is TRBJ2-3, the V gene TRBV19; the D is unclear. V lost 7 bases and J lost 2, with 10 bases in between. CDR1 is LNHDA, CDR2 SQIVND, per germline (reference sequence). This CDR3 has 13 amino acids. The CDR3 nucleotides read TGTGCCAGTAAATCCCCGGTCACAGATACGCAGTATTTT. Amino acid sequence: CASKSPVTDTQYF. The variable domain in full, completed from reference TRBV19 and TRBJ2-3, reads DGGITQSPKYLFRKEGQNVTLSCEQNLNHDAMYWYRQDPGQGLRLIYYSQIVNDFQKGDIAEGYSVSREKKESFPLTVTSAQKNPTAFYLCASKSPVTDTQYFGPGTRLTVL.

The chain uses TRBV18 and TRBJ2-6; TRBD1 aligns across 9 bases. Germline CDR1 is KGHSH and CDR2 is LQKENI. The CDR3 is made up of 17 amino acids. V dropped 4 bases and J dropped 4; count of bases not matched to a gene: 8. CDR3 DNA sequence: TGTGCCAGCTCACAACTCGGGACAGGGACCGGGGCCAACGTCCTGACTTTC. Its translation: CASSQLGTGTGANVLTF.

The chain employs TRBV3-1 (or the pseudogene TRBV3-2) and TRBJ2-1; 13 bases map to TRBD2. Looked up from germline, CDR1 is LGHDT and CDR2 is YNNKEL (reference sequence). The CDR3 spans 16 residues. The J segment lost 6 bases and the V segment lost 2 bases, leaving 4 bases of the junction unmatched. CDR3 nucleotide sequence: TGTGCCAGCAGCCAATATGGACTAGCGGGAGTCAATGAGCAGTTCTTC. Its protein product is CASSQYGLAGVNEQFF.

The J gene is TRBJ1-6, the V gene TRBV19; D is possibly TRBD1 (5 bases). CDR1 LNHDA and CDR2 SQIVND come from the germline V gene (reference sequence). The CDR3 loop spans 15 amino acids. V dropped 1 base and J dropped 3 bases, with 7 bases sitting between them. CDR3 sequence: CASSIGGSYNSPLHF. Written as DNA, the CDR3 is TGTGCCAGTAGTATAGGGGGCAGCTATAATTCACCCCTCCACTTT.

The chain combines TRBV2 with TRBJ2-5; possible D gene TRBD1, 5 bases. V lost 7 bases and J lost 0, with 15 bases in between. Germline V gene sequence: CDR1 SNHLY, CDR2 FYNNEI. The CDR3 runs 15 residues. The CDR3 reads CASKKGIGYQETQYF. CDR3 DNA sequence: TGTGCCAGCAAGAAGGGGATAGGGTACCAAGAGACCCAGTACTTC.

V and J are TRBV12-5 and TRBJ2-3; 12 bases map to TRBD1. The CDR3 covers 18 residues. V was clipped by 1 base and J by 4 bases; unmatched bases: 9. Per the germline V gene, CDR1 is LGHNT and CDR2 is FRNRAP. Here the CDR3 reads CASGLDLSGTGGPDTQYF. CDR3 DNA: TGTGCTAGTGGTTTGGACCTCTCCGGGACAGGGGGCCCAGATACGCAGTATTTT.

CDR3: CASSPQRHRDEQYF. CDR3 sequence (DNA): TGTGCCAGCAGTCCACAACGCCACAGGGACGAGCAGTACTTC. The gene calls are TRBV6-5 and TRBJ2-7, with D tentatively TRBD1 (6 bases). The CDR3 consists of 14 residues. Trimming removed 5 bases at V and 5 bases at J, with 16 bases between. CDR1 and CDR2 from the germline V gene are MNHEY and SVGAGI.

The chain employs TRBV7-6 and TRBJ2-7, with TRBD1 matching over 10 bases. Germline trimming cut 1 base from V and 4 bases from J; bases unmatched to any gene: 4. This CDR3 is 15 amino acids long. The V gene's germline CDR1 is SGHVS and CDR2 FNYEAQ. CDR3 protein: CASSLEGTGDYEQYF. CDR3 sequence (DNA): TGTGCCAGCAGCTTAGAGGGGACAGGGGATTACGAGCAGTACTTC.

This chain links TRBV28 with TRBJ1-1, with D possibly being TRBD1 (5 bases). V was trimmed by 5 bases and J by 7 bases, leaving 17 bases between them. Germline V gene sequence: CDR1 MDHEN, CDR2 SYDVKM. The CDR3 is 14 amino acids. CDR3 in amino acids: CASSPPGRGGEAFF. The CDR3, as DNA: TGTGCCAGCAGTCCCCCCGGAAGGGGAGGTGAAGCTTTCTTT.